The rows below give T cell receptor beta chains drawn from one sample of a study of blood T cells in healthy people across ages. From the 5' RACE reads, TCRdb called clonotypes with MiXCR, one entry per CDR3 protein. The data hold roughly 800,000 distinct CDR3 sequences, with 25% observed a single time. These data are also associated with another study on T cells of mothers and their children.

Sequencing was performed on blood. The origin of the receptors is a boy aged 5 to 17 in good health. Both conserved end residues are part of each CDR3. A D gene is named only where the DNA matches it firmly.

v_gene	d_gene	j_gene	CDR3aa
TRBV12-3/TRBV12-4	NA	TRBJ1-5	CASSQQGGQPQHF
TRBV29-1	NA	TRBJ2-1	CSVVLREPNEQFF
TRBV20-1	NA	TRBJ2-3	CSARGTGGGSSTDTQYF
TRBV18	TRBD1	TRBJ2-3	CASSSNTGVSTDTQYF
TRBV25-1	TRBD2	TRBJ2-5	CASSVGKAGGQETQYF
TRBV10-3	NA	TRBJ2-5	CAIRPRLEQETQYF
TRBV20-1	NA	TRBJ2-5	CSARDYGWNQETQYF
TRBV20-1	TRBD1	TRBJ1-1	CSALGQGESAFF
TRBV29-1	NA	TRBJ1-4	CSVEASGVSGANEKLFF
TRBV11-1	TRBD2	TRBJ2-1	CASSLTSPVSSYNEQFF
TRBV2	TRBD1	TRBJ2-1	CASSGGQVINEQFF
TRBV7-2	TRBD2	TRBJ2-1	CASTPAGGLTYNEQFF
TRBV5-1	NA	TRBJ1-2	CASSRGSNYGYTF
TRBV20-1	NA	TRBJ1-2	CSARDEGVNYGYTF
TRBV11-2	TRBD2	TRBJ2-1	CASSSRTSGAYNEQFF